This TCR beta chain derives from a study of cytomegalovirus exposure and HLA in healthy donors. Study observations and caveats: The study listed approximately 170 cytomegalovirus-associated TCR beta chains.

The PCR ran on 60 Vbeta and 13 Jbeta primers. TCRdb's copy holds only in-frame clones and misses some; the assay was immunoSEQ multiplex PCR. The data hold approximately 220,000 clones, with roughly 80% observed a single time. On this clone itself: Its antigen remains unknown.

Germline V gene lookup returns CDR1 MDHEN and CDR2 SYDVKM. This CDR3 spans 15 amino acids. Trimming took 6 bases from V and 1 from J, leaving 15 bases between them. The J gene is TRBJ1-2, the V gene TRBV28; tentatively, D is TRBD1 (5 bases). Sequenced input: PBMCs. This TCR was sampled from a girl aged 2-15 years in good health and CMV-seronegative. The CDR3 bases are TGTGCCAGCAGGGCCGGGACTGGGAGTAACTATGGCTACACCTTC. Encoded protein: CASRAGTGSNYGYTF.